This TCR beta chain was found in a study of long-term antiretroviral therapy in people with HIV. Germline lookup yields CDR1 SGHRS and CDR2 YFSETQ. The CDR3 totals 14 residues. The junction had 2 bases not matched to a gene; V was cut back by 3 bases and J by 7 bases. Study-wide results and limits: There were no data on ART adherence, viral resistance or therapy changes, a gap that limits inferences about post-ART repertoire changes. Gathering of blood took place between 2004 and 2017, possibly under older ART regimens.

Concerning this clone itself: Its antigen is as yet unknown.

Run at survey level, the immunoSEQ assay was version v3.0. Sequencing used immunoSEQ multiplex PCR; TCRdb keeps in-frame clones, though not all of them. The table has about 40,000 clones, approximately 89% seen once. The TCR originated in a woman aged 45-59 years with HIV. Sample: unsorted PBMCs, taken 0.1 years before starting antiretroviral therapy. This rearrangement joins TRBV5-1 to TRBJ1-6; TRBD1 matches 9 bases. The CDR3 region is CASSWGTGNSPLHF. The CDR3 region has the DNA TGCGCCAGCAGCTGGGGGACAGGGAATTCACCCCTCCACTTT.